This T cell receptor (beta chain) was found in a study of T cell repertoires in cytomegalovirus infection. Findings of the study overall: Cumulative frequency of public TCR beta families picked out carriers of CMV plus the relevant HLA.

As concerns this clonotype: The antigen is not known.

TCRdb fed the reads into MiXCR, producing one record per CDR3 protein. The sample includes roughly 800,000 distinct CDR3 sequences, roughly 29% of them seen just once. This CDR3 has 13 amino acids. Germline V gene lookup returns CDR1 SQVTM and CDR2 ANQGSEA. Trimming pared 4 bases from V and 7 bases from J, leaving 14 bases between. The starting material was cultured CD8+ T cells from PBMCs, obtained from culture after CMV antigen stimulation. The V gene is TRBV29-1, the J gene TRBJ2-4; D unclear. The source is a human donor in good health (CMV status not recorded). Some clones in this sample may be carry-over from other donors' samples. CDR3 sequence (DNA): TGCAGCGTTGCTTCTGGAAATCCCAACATTCAGTACTTC. This encodes CSVASGNPNIQYF.